Shown below are 3 T cell receptor beta chains from a single sample sequenced in a study of T cells in Graves' hyperthyroidism and ophthalmopathy. Regions amplified from RNA transcripts were the TCR beta CDR3 regions. When the TCR CDR3 underwent first-round RT-PCR, the HTBI primer set was used. Using its own MiXCR run on the multiplex PCR reads, TCRdb lists one record per CDR3 protein. The table records around 760,000 distinct CDR3 sequences, 35% of them present only once. Material for sequencing was blood. These receptors came from a woman aged 40 to 50 with Graves' hyperthyroidism.

This chain connects TRBV29-1 to TRBJ1-2; the match to TRBD1 covers 9 bases. The length of the CDR3 is 12 residues. CDR1 is SQVTM, CDR2 ANQGSEA, per germline. CDR3 in DNA: TGCAACGAAAGGGACAGGGTGGATGGCTACACCTTC. This encodes CNERDRVDGYTF.

The chain recombines TRBV6-1 with TRBJ2-1, with 8 bases that match TRBD2. This CDR3 has 16 residues. Germline V gives CDR1 MNHNS, CDR2 SASEGT. The V segment lost 6 bases and the J segment 1 base; nucleotides outside the gene matches: 8. The CDR3 DNA sequence: TGTGCCAGCAGATCTTTTAGCGGGGTATCCTACAATGAGCAGTTCTTC. It yields the protein CASRSFSGVSYNEQFF.

The chain is built from TRBV6-6 and TRBJ1-2; no definite D call. The V gene's germline CDR1 is MNHNY and CDR2 SVGAGI (reference sequence). This CDR3 contains 13 residues. Trimming took 2 bases from V and 6 from J, leaving 10 bases between them. The CDR3 loop is CASSYGYRDGYTF. CDR3 coding DNA: TGTGCCAGCAGTTACGGGTACCGGGATGGCTACACCTTC.